A selection of T cell receptor beta chains follows, all from one sample in a study of tumor T cells in aggressive B-cell lymphoma. The protocol was immunoSEQ multiplex PCR, while the TCRdb copy is restricted to in-frame clones and leaves out a portion. The sample yields about 1,000 clones, roughly 79% seen once. Sequencing input: tumor tissue. These TCRs come from an adult with diffuse large B cell lymphoma. Each CDR3 is given with its conserved first and last residue. A D gene is named only where the DNA matches it firmly. Only part of the rows carry a size: once, few, many, or a class if the clone is expanded.

j_call v_call d_call clone_size cdr3_nt cdr3_aa
TRBJ2-1 TRBV29-1 NA few TGCAGCGTTGAAGACCCGGTTTTCGGGAGCTCCTACAATGAGCAGTTCTTC CSVEDPVFGSSYNEQFF
TRBJ2-5 TRBV9 TRBD1 NA TGTGCCAGCAGCACCTCAGGGGGCGGAGAGACCCAGTACTTC CASSTSGGGETQYF
TRBJ1-1 TRBV30 NA NA TGTGCCTGGAGTGGCAGCACTGAAGCTTTCTTT CAWSGSTEAFF
TRBJ2-3 TRBV30 TRBD1 NA TGTGCCTGGGGACAGGGGGCGAGGACAGATACGCAGTATTTT CAWGQGARTDTQYF
TRBJ2-3 TRBV5-1 TRBD1 NA TGCGCCAGCAGCCCCAGATCTCAGACAGGGATCGGCACAGATACGCAGTATTTT CASSPRSQTGIGTDTQYF
TRBJ2-7 TRBV9 NA NA TGTGCCAGCAGCCCCCACCGGGACATCACCTACGAGCAGTACTTC CASSPHRDITYEQYF
TRBJ1-2 TRBV4-1 NA once TGCGCCAGCAGCCAACCCCCGGGAACCTATGGCTACACCTTC CASSQPPGTYGYTF
TRBJ1-3 TRBV28 NA NA TGTGCCAGCAATCAGCTGTCGGACACCGTTCTTTCTGGAAACACCATATATTTT CASNQLSDTVLSGNTIYF
TRBJ2-7 TRBV5-6 NA NA TGTGCCAGCAGCTTGGGCGGGGACTTCTACGAGCAGTACTTC CASSLGGDFYEQYF
TRBJ2-5 TRBV9 NA NA TGTGCCAGTGGTGGGGTAGCGGAGACCCAGTACTTC CASGGVAETQYF
TRBJ2-7 TRBV29-1 TRBD1 NA TGCAGCGTTGTGGGACAGGCCGCCTACGAGCAGTACTTC CSVVGQAAYEQYF
TRBJ2-2 TRBV9 NA few TGTGCCAGCAGCGTTTGGGAGTCCTCGGGGACCGGGGAGCTGTTTTTT CASSVWESSGTGELFF
TRBJ2-2 TRBV4-3 TRBD1 NA TGCGCCAGCAGTATGGACAGGGGCTACACCGGGGAGCTGTTTTTT CASSMDRGYTGELFF
TRBJ2-7 TRBV19 TRBD1 NA TGTGCCAGTAGAACCACGGGACAGGGTACCTACGAGCAGTACTTC CASRTTGQGTYEQYF
TRBJ1-1 TRBV21-1 NA few TGTGCCAGCAGCAAGGGGAGGGTGAACACTGAAGCTTTCTTT CASSKGRVNTEAFF
TRBJ2-7 TRBV11-3 NA NA TGTGCCAGCAGCTCTGACAGGCTCCACGAGCAGTACTTC CASSSDRLHEQYF
TRBJ2-6 TRBV29-1 NA few TGCAGCGTTGAAGATAGGTACGGGAGCTCTGGGGCCAACGTCCTGACTTTC CSVEDRYGSSGANVLTF
TRBJ2-5 TRBV7-3 TRBD2 NA TGTGCATCCCGCCTGGGGTTAGCGGGGGACCAAGAGACCCAGTACTTC CASRLGLAGDQETQYF
TRBJ1-3 TRBV4-3 TRBD1 NA TGCGCCAGCAGCCAGGACGTCAACAGGGGCTCTGGAAACACCATATATTTT CASSQDVNRGSGNTIYF
TRBJ2-3 TRBV5-1 TRBD2 NA TGCGCCAGCAGGACTAGCGGGGACACAGATACGCAGTATTTT CASRTSGDTDTQYF
TRBJ2-5 TRBV2 TRBD1 NA TGTGCCAGCGGGACAGGGTTTGTGGAGACCCAGTACTTC CASGTGFVETQYF
TRBJ1-2 TRBV27 TRBD1 NA TGTGCCAGCAGCCACGGGGACAGCTTAGTATATGGCTACACCTTC CASSHGDSLVYGYTF
TRBJ2-5 TRBV7-9 NA NA TGTGCCAGCAGCCCCGAGACTAAAAACCAAGAGACCCAGTACTTC CASSPETKNQETQYF
TRBJ2-1 TRBV9 TRBD2 once TGTGCCAGCAGCGTAGCTACGACTAGCTGGTCCCGTGAGCAGTTCTTC CASSVATTSWSREQFF
TRBJ2-2 TRBV4-3 NA once TGCGCCAGCGGCCAAGGACAGTTCACCGGGGAGCTGTTTTTT CASGQGQFTGELFF
TRBJ1-2 TRBV10-2 NA few TGCGCTCACGGTCAGGGGTGGGGCTATGGCTACACCTTC CAHGQGWGYGYTF
TRBJ1-5 TRBV4-1 NA NA TGCGCCAGCAGCCAAGAAGGGAGGCAGCCCCAGCATTTT CASSQEGRQPQHF
TRBJ2-3 TRBV28 TRBD1 NA TGTGCCAGCAGTTTCTCGTGGGACAGGGACCCAGATACGCAGTATTTT CASSFSWDRDPDTQYF
TRBJ2-7 TRBV7-6 TRBD2 NA TGTGCCAGCAGCTTGGGCGGGGGGTACTCCTACGAGCAGTACTTC CASSLGGGYSYEQYF
TRBJ2-7 TRBV19 NA NA TGTGCCAGTAGTCTCCGGACTGATTACTACGAGCAATACTTC CASSLRTDYYEQYF
TRBJ1-5 TRBV5-1 TRBD1 NA TGCGCCAGCAGCTCAGGGACAGGGGTGAATCAGCCCCAGCATTTT CASSSGTGVNQPQHF
TRBJ2-7 TRBV5-6 NA NA TGTGCCAGCAGCTTCAGGGGCGGGTCCTACGAGCAGTACTTC CASSFRGGSYEQYF
TRBJ2-3 TRBV2 TRBD1 NA TGTGCCAGCAAGAAGGACAGGGGGGAAGATACGCAGTATTTT CASKKDRGEDTQYF
TRBJ2-5 TRBV9 TRBD1 NA TGTGCCAGCAGCATTACAGGGGCCCTAGAGACCCAGTACTTC CASSITGALETQYF
TRBJ1-4 TRBV9 TRBD1 NA TGTGCCAGCAGCGTAGAGGCAGGGGGAAATGAAAAACTGTTTTTT CASSVEAGGNEKLFF
TRBJ2-7 TRBV19 TRBD2 NA TGTGCCAGTAGTATCTGGGGACTAACCTACGAGCAGTACTTC CASSIWGLTYEQYF
TRBJ2-1 TRBV7-6 NA NA TGTGCCAGCAGCGTTCCCCCGGAGGGCTCCTACAATGAGCAGTTCTTC CASSVPPEGSYNEQFF
TRBJ1-1 TRBV19 NA NA TGTGCCAGTAGTGCGGGACTGAACACTGAAGCTTTCTTT CASSAGLNTEAFF
TRBJ1-1 TRBV4-3 TRBD1 NA TGCGCCAGCAGCCAAGATAGGGTGACAGGGGGGAACACTGAAGCTTTCTTT CASSQDRVTGGNTEAFF
TRBJ1-2 TRBV6-1 NA NA TGTGCCAGCAGTGACCCTCGGGGACACAGAGCTAACTATGGCTACACCTTC CASSDPRGHRANYGYTF
TRBJ2-3 TRBV30 TRBD2 NA TGTGCCTGGAGTAATCCCCTAGCGGGAGGGCCCGGCACAGATACGCAGTATTTT CAWSNPLAGGPGTDTQYF
TRBJ2-7 TRBV28 NA hyperexpanded TGTGCCAGCAGTTTAAATAGCGGATCCGACGAGCAGTACTTC CASSLNSGSDEQYF
TRBJ2-7 TRBV6-6 NA once TGTGCCAGCAGTTACCCAGGAGGGCTATACGAGCAGTACTTC CASSYPGGLYEQYF
TRBJ1-5 TRBV28 NA NA TGTGCCAGCAGGGCCCCCAGGGCCAATCAGCCCCAGCATTTT CASRAPRANQPQHF
TRBJ1-2 TRBV7-9 NA NA TGTGCCAGCAGCTTAGTGGGCCAACTCCCAGCCTACGGCTACACCTTC CASSLVGQLPAYGYTF
TRBJ1-5 TRBV19 TRBD1 NA TGTGCCAGTAGTGCTGGGACAGGGGCCTTCGTTAGCAATCAGCCCCAGCATTTT CASSAGTGAFVSNQPQHF
TRBJ2-7 TRBV7-8 TRBD1 NA TGTGCCAGCAGCCTAGACAGGGCCTTTTACTACGAGCAGTACTTC CASSLDRAFYYEQYF
TRBJ2-3 TRBV4-1 NA NA TGCGCCAGCAGCTACGGAGCGGTTACGCAGTATTTT CASSYGAVTQYF
TRBJ2-7 TRBV4-1 TRBD2 NA TGCGCCAGCAGCCAAGCACTAGCGGGGGAATACGAGCAGTACTTC CASSQALAGEYEQYF
TRBJ1-5 TRBV7-8 NA NA TGTGCCAGCAGCTTAGGCGGGGGGCAGCCCCAGCATTTT CASSLGGGQPQHF
TRBJ2-1 TRBV9 NA NA TGTGCCAGCAGTGGGGGGTACAATGAGCAGTTCTTC CASSGGYNEQFF
TRBJ1-2 TRBV28 TRBD1 NA TGTGCCAGCAGCCGGGACAGGGCTTGGTATGGCTACACCTTC CASSRDRAWYGYTF
TRBJ2-3 TRBV6-5 TRBD1 NA TGTGCCAGCAGTTACGGGACAGGAAATACGCAGTATTTT CASSYGTGNTQYF
TRBJ2-5 TRBV4-1 NA NA TGCGCCAGCAGCCTATCCGGACTGCTCTTGTACTTC CASSLSGLLLYF